This TCR beta chain comes out of a study of shared clonotypes between healthy human individuals. CDR3 size: 14 residues. Per germline, CDR1 MNHEY and CDR2 SVGAGI. V gave up 1 base and J gave up 6 bases; unmatched junction bases: 2. Assay used: immunoSEQ multiplex PCR; TCRdb lists only in-frame clones, some missing. The table lists roughly 2.4 million clones, nearly 97% of them singletons, with roughly 0.13% in the top ten. V gene TRBV6-5 combines with J gene TRBJ2-2; 7 nucleotides agree with TRBD1. The clonotype originates from a man between 18 and 35 years old in good health. The sample was naive CD4+ T cells sorted from blood. Stated subset: CD45RA+ positively selected. This chain's CDR3 is CASSYYTGAGELFF. The CDR3, as DNA: TGTGCCAGCAGTTACTATACAGGGGCCGGGGAGCTGTTTTTT.